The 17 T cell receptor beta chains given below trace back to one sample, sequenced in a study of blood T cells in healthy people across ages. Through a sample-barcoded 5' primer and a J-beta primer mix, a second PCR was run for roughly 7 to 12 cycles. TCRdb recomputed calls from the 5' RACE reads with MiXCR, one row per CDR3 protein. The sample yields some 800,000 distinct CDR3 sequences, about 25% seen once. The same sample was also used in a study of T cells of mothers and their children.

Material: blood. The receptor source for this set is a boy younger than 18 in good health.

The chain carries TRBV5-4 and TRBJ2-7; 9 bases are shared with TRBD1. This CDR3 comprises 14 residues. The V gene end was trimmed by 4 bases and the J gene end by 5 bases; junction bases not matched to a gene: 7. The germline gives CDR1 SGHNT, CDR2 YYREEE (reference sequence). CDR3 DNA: TGTGCCAGCAGCGGAGGGGACAGGGTGCACGAGCAGTACTTC. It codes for CASSGGDRVHEQYF.

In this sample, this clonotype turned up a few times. Here the CDR3 reads CASSYSKGADTQYF. CDR3 in DNA: TGTGCCAGCAGTTACTCGAAGGGGGCAGATACGCAGTATTTT. The V call is TRBV6-2 or TRBV6-3, the J call TRBJ2-3, with D tentatively TRBD1 (6 bases). The CDR3 is 14 amino acids. Trimming took 0 bases from V and 4 from J, leaving 8 bases between them. The germline CDR1 and CDR2 sequences are MNHEY and SVGEGT.

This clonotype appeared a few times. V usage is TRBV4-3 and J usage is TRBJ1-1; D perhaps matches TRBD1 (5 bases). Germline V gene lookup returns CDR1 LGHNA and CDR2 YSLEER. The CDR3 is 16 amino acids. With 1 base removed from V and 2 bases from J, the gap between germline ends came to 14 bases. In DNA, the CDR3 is TGCGCCAGCAGCCAAGGGGGCTCTGAGGCCAACACTGAAGCTTTCTTT. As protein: CASSQGGSEANTEAFF.

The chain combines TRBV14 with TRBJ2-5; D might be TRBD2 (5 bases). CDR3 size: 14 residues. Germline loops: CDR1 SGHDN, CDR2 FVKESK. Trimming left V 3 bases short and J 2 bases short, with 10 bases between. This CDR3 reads CASSHTPGQETQYF. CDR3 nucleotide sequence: TGTGCCAGCAGCCATACACCGGGGCAAGAGACCCAGTACTTC.

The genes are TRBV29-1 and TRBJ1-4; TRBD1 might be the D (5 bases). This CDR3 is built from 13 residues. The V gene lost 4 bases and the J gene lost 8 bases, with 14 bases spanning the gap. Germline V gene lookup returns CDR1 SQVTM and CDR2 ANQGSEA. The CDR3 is CSVVWGKGEKLFF. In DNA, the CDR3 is TGCAGCGTTGTTTGGGGGAAGGGAGAAAAACTGTTTTTT.

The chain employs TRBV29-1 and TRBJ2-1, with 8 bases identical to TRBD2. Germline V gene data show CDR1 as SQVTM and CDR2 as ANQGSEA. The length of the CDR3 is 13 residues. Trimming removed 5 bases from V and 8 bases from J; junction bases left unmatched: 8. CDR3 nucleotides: TGCAGCGTTCTCCAGCGGGAGACTGATGAGCAGTTCTTC. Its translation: CSVLQRETDEQFF.

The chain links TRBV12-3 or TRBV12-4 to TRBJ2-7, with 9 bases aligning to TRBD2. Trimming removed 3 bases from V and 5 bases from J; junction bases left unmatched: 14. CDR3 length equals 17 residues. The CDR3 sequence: CASSLSSSGSQGNEQYF. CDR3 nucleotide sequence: TGTGCCAGCAGTTTGTCTAGTAGCGGGAGCCAGGGTAACGAGCAGTACTTC.

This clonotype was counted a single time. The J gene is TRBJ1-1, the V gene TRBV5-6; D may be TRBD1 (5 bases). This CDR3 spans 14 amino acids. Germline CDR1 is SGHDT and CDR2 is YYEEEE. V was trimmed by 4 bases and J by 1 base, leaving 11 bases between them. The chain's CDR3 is CASSHGTANTEAFF. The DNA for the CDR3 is TGTGCCAGCAGCCACGGGACCGCGAACACTGAAGCTTTCTTT.

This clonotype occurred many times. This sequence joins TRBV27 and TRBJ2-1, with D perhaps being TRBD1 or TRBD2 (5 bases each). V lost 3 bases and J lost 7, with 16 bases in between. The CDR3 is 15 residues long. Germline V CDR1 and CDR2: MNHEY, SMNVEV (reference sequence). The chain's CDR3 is CASSLGTRQGNEQFF. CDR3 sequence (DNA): TGTGCCAGCAGTTTGGGGACCAGGCAGGGAAATGAGCAGTTCTTC.

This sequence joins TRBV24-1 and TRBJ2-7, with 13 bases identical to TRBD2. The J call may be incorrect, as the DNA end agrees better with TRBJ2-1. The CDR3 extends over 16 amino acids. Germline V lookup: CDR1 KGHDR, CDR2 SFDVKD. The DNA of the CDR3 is TGTGCCACCAGTGATTTGAAACTAGCGGGAGGGTATGAGCAGTTCTTC. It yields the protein CATSDLKLAGGYEQFF.

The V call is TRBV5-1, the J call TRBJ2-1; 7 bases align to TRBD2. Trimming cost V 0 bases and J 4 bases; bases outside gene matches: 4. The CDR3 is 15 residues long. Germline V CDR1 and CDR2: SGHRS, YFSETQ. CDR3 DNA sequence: TGCGCCAGCAGCTTGGAGTCTAGCGGATACAATGAGCAGTTCTTC. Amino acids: CASSLESSGYNEQFF.

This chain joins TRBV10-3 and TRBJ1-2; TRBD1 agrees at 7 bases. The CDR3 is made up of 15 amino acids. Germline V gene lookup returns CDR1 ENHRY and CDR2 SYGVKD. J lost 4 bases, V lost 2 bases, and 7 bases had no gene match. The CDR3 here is CAISEQGGLGYGYTF. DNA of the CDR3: TGTGCCATCAGTGAGCAGGGGGGGCTCGGCTATGGCTACACCTTC.

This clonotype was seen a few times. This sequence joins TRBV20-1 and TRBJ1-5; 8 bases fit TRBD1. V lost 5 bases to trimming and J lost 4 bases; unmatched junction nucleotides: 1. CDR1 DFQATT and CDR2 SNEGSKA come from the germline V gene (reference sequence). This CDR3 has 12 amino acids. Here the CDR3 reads CSAGDRNQPQHF. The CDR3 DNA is TGCAGTGCTGGGGACAGGAATCAGCCCCAGCATTTT.

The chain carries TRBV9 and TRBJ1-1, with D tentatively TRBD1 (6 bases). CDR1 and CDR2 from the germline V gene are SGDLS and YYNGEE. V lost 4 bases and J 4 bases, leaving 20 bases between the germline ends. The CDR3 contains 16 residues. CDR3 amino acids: CASSNEGGRATTEAFF. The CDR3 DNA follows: TGTGCCAGCAGCAACGAGGGGGGCAGGGCGACCACTGAAGCTTTCTTT.

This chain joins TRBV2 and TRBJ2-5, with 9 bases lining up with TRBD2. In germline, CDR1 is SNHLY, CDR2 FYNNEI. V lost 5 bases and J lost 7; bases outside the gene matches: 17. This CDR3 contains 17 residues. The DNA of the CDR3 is TGTGCCAGCAGTCGACCCCTCGTAGCGGGAGTTAACGGGACCCAGTACTTC. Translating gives CASSRPLVAGVNGTQYF.

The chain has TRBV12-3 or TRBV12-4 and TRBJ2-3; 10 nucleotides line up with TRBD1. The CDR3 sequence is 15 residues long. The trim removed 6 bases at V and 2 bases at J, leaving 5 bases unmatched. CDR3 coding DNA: TGTGCCAGCAGAAAGACAGGGGGCATCACAGATACGCAGTATTTT. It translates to CASRKTGGITDTQYF.

CDR3 residues: CASSLVSGIITDTQYF. The DNA of the CDR3 is TGTGCCAGCAGCTTGGTTAGCGGGATAATCACAGATACGCAGTATTTT. The chain joins TRBV5-6 to TRBJ2-3; the match to TRBD2 covers 8 bases. The CDR3 runs to 16 residues. The ends lost 0 bases at V and 2 bases at J; junction bases unmatched: 5. In germline, CDR1 is SGHDT, CDR2 YYEEEE.